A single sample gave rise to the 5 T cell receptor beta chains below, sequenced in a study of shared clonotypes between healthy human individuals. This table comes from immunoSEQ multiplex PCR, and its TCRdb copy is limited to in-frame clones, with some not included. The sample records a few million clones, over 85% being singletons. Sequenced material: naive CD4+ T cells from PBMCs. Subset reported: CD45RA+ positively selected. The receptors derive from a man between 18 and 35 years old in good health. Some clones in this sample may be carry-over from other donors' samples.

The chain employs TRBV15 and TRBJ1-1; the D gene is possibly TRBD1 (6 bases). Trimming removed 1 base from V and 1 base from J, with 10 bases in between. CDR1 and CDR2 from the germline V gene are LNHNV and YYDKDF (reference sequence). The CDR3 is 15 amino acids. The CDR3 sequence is CATSRGGGGNTEAFF. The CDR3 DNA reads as TGTGCCACCAGCAGAGGGGGAGGGGGGAACACTGAAGCTTTCTTT. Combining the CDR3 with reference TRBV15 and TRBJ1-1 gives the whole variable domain DAMVIQNPRYQVTQFGKPVTLSCSQTLNHNVMYWYQQKSSQAPKLLFHYYDKDFNNEADTPDNFQSRRPNTSFCFLDIRSPGLGDTAMYLCATSRGGGGNTEAFFGQGTRLTVV.

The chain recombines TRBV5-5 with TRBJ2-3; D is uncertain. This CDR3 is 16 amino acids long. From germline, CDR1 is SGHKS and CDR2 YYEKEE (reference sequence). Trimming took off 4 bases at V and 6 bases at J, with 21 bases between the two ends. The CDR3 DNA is TGTGCCAGCAGCCCGCCCTCCGGTAGCAGATCCGATACGCAGTATTTT. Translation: CASSPPSGSRSDTQYF.

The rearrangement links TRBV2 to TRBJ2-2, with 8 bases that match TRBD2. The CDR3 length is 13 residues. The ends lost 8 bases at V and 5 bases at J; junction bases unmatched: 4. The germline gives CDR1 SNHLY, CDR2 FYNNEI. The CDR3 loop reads CASGSGNTGELFF. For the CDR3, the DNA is TGTGCCAGCGGTAGCGGGAATACCGGGGAGCTGTTTTTT.

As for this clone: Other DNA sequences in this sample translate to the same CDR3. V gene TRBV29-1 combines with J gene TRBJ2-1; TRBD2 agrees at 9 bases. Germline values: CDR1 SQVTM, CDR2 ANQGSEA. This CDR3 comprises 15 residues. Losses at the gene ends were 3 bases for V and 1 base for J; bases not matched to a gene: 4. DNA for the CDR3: TGCAGCGTTGATGGGCTAGCGGGATCCTACAATGAGCAGTTCTTC. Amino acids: CSVDGLAGSYNEQFF.

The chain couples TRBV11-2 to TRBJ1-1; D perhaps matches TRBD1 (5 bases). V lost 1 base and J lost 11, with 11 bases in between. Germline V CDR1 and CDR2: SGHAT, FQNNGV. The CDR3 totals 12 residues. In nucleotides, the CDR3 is TGTGCCAGCAGCTTAGTGGGGGTCCCTGCTTTCTTT. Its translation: CASSLVGVPAFF.